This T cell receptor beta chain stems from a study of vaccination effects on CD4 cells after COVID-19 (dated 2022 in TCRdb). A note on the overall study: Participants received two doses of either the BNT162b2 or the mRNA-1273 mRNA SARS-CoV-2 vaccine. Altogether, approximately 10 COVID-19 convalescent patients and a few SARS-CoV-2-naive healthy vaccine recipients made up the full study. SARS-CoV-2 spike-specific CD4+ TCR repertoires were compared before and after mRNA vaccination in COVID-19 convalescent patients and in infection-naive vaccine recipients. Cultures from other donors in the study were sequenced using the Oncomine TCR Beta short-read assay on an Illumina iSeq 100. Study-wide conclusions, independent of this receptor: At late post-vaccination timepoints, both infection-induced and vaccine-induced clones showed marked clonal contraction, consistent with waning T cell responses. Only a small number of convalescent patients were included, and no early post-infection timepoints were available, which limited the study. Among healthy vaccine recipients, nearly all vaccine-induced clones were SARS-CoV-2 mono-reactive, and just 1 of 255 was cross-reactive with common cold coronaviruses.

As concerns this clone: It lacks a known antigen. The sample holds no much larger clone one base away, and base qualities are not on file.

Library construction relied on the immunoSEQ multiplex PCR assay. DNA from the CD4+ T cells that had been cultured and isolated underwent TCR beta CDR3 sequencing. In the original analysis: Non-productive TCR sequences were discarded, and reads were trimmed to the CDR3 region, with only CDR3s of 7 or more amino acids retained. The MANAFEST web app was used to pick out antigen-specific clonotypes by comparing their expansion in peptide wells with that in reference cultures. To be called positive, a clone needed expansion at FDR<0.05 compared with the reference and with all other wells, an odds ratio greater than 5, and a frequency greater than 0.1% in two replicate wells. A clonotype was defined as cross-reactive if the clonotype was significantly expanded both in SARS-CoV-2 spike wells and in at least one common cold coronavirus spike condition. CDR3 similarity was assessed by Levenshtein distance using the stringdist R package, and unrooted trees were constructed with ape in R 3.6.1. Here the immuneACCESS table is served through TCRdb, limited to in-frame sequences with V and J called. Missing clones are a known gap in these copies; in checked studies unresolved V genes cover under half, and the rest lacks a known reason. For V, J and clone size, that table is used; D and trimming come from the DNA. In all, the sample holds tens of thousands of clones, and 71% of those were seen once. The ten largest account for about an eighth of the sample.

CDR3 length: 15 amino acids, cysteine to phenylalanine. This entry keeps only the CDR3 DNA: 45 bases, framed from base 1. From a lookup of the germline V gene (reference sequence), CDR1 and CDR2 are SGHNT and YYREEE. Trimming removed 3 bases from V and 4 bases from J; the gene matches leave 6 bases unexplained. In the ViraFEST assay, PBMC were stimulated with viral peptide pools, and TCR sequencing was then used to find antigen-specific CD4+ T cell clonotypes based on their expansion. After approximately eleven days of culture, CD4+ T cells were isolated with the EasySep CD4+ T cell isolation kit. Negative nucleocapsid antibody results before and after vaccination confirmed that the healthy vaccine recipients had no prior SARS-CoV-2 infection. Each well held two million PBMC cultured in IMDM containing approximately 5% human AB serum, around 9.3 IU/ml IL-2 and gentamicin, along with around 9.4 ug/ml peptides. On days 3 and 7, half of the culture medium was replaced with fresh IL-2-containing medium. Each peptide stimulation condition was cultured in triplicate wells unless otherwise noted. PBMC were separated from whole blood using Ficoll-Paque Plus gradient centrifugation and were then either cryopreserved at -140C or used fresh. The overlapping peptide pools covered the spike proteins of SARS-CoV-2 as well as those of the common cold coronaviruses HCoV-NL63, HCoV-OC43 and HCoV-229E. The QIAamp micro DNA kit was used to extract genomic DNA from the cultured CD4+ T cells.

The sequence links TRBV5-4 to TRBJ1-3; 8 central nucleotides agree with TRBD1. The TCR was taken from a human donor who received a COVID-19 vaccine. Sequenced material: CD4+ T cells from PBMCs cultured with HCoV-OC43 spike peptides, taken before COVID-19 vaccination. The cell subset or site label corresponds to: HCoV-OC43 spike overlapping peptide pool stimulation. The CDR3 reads CASSSLGTGGNTIYF. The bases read TGTGCCAGCAGCTCGCTGGGGACAGGAGGAAACACCATATATTTT.